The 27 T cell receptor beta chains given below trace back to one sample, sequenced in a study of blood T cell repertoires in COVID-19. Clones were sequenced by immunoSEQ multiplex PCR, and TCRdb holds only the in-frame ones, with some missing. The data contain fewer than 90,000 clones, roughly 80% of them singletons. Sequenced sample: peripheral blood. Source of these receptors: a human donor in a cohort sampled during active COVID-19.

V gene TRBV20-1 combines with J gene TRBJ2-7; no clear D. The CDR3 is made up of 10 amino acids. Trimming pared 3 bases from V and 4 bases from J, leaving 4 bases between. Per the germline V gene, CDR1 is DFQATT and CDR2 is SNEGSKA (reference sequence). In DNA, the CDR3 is TGCAGTGCTAGCCAGTACGAGCAGTACTTC. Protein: CSASQYEQYF.

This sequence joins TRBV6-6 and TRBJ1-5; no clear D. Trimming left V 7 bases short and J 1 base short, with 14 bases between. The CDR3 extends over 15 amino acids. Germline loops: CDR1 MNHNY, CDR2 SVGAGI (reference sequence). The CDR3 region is CASIKDFLSNQPQHF. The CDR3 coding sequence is TGTGCCAGCATTAAGGACTTTTTGAGCAATCAGCCCCAGCATTTT.

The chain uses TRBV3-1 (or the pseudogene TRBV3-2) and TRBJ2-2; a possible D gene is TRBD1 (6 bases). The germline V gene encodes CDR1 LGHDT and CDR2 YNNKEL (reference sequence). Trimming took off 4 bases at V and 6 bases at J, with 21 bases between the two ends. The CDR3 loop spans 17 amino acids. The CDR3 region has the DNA TGTGCCAGCAGCCGAACCCCGTCAGGGGTCCGGGCCGGGGAGCTGTTTTTT. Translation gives CASSRTPSGVRAGELFF.

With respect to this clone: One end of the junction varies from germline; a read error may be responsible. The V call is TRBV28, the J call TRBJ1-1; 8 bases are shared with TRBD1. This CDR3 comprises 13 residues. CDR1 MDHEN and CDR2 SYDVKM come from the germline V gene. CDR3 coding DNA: TGTGCCAGCACTGAGACAGGGGCCACGAAATCGGGGTTT. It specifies CASTETGATKSGF.

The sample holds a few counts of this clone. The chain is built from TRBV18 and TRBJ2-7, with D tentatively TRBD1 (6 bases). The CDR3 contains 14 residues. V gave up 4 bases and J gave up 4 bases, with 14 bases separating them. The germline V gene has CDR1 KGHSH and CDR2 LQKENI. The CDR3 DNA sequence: TGTGCCAGCTCACTACAGGGTAATAGTTACGAGCAGTACTTC. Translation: CASSLQGNSYEQYF.

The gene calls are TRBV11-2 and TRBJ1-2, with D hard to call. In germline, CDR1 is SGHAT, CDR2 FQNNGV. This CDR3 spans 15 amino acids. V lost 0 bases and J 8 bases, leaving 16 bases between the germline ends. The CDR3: CASSLDPGVGEGYTF. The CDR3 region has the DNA TGTGCCAGCAGCTTAGATCCAGGCGTGGGAGAGGGCTACACCTTC.

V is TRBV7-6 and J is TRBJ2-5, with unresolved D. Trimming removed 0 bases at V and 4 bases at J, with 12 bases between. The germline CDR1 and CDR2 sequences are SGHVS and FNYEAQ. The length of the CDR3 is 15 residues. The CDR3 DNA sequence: TGTGCCAGCAGCTTAGCTTTTGTAGCCCCAGAGACCCAGTACTTC. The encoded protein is CASSLAFVAPETQYF.

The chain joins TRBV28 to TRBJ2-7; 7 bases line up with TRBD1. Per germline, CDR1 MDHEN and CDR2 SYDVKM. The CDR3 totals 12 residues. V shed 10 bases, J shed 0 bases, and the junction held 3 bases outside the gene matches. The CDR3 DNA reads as TGTGCCACGACAGGGAGCTCCTACGAGCAGTACTTC. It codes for CATTGSSYEQYF.

CDR3 amino acids: CASSQDVQGGDNEQFF. The CDR3 DNA reads TGCGCCAGCAGCCAAGATGTTCAGGGTGGAGACAATGAGCAGTTCTTC. The chain joins TRBV4-3 to TRBJ2-1, with D tentatively TRBD1 (5 bases). Trimming removed 0 bases from V and 5 bases from J, with 14 bases in between. Germline V gene data show CDR1 as LGHNA and CDR2 as YSLEER. The CDR3 is made up of 16 amino acids.

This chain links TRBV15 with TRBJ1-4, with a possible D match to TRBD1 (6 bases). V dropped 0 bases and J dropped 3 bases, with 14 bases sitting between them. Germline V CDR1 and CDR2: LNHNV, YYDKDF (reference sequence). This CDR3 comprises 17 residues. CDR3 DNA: TGTGCCACCAGCAGAGATTATCCGGGACAAGCTAATGAAAAACTGTTTTTT. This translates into CATSRDYPGQANEKLFF.

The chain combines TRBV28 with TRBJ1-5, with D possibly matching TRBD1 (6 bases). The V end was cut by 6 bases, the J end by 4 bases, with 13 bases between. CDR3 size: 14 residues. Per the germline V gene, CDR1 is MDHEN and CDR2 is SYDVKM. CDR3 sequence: CASRPGVPNQPQHF. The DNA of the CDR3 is TGTGCCAGCAGACCAGGGGTGCCGAATCAGCCCCAGCATTTT.

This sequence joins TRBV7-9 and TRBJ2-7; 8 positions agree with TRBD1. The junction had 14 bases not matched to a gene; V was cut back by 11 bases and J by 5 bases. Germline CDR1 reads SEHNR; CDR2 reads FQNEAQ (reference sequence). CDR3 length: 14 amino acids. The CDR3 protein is CALAEEDRADEQYF. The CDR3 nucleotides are TGTGCCTTAGCTGAGGAGGACAGGGCCGACGAGCAGTACTTC.

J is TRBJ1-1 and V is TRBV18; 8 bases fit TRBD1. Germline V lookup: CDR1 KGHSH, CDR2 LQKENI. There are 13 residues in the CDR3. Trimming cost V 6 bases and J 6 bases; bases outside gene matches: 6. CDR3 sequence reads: CASSDREGSEAFF. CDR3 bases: TGTGCCAGCTCGGACAGGGAGGGATCTGAAGCTTTCTTT. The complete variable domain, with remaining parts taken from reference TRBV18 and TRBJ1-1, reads NAGVMQNPRHLVRRRGQEARLRCSPMKGHSHVYWYRQLPEEGLKFMVYLQKENIIDESGMPKERFSAEFPKEGPSILRIQQVVRGDSAAYFCASSDREGSEAFFGQGTRLTVV.

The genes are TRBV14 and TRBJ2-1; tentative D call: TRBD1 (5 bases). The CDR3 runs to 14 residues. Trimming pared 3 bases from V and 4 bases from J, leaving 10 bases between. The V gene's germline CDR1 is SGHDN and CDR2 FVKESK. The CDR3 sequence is CASSQNRGYNEQFF. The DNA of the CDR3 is TGTGCCAGCAGCCAGAATAGGGGTTACAATGAGCAGTTCTTC. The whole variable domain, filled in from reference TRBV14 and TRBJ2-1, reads EAGVTQFPSHSVIEKGQTVTLRCDPISGHDNLYWYRRVMGKEIKFLLHFVKESKQDESGMPNNRFLAERTGGTYSTLKVQPAELEDSGVYFCASSQNRGYNEQFFGPGTRLTVL.

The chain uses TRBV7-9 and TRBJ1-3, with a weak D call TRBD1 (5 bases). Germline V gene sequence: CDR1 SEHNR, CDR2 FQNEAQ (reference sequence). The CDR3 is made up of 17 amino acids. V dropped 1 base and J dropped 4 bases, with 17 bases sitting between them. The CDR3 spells CASSLGVDTLEGNTIYF. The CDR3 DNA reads TGTGCCAGCAGCTTAGGGGTGGACACGCTAGAGGGAAACACCATATATTTT.

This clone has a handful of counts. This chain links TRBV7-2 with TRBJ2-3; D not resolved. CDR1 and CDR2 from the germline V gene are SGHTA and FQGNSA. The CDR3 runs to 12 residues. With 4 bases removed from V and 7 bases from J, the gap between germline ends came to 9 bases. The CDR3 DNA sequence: TGTGCCAGCAGCTCTTCTAGTCATACGCAGTATTTT. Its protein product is CASSSSSHTQYF.

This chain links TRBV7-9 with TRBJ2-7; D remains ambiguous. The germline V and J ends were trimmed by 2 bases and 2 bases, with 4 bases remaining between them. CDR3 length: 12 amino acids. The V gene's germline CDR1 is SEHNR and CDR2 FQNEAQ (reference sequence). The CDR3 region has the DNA TGTGCCAGCAGCTTATTTACCTACGAGCAGTACTTC. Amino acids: CASSLFTYEQYF.

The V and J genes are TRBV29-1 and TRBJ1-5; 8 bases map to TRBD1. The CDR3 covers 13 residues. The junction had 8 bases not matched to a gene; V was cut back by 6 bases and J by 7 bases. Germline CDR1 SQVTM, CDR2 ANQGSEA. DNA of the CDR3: TGCAGCGTCACAGGGGGGGGCGAGCAGCCCCAGCATTTT. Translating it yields CSVTGGGEQPQHF. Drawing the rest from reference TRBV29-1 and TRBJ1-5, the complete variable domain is SAVISQKPSRDICQRGTSLTIQCQVDSQVTMMFWYRQQPGQSLTLIATANQGSEATYESGFVIDKFPISRPNLTFSTLTVSNMSPEDSSIYLCSVTGGGEQPQHFGDGTRLSIL.

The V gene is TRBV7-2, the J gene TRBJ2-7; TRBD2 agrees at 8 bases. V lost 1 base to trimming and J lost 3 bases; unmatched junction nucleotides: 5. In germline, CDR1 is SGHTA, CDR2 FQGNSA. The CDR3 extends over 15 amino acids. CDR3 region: CASSLGGTRDYEQYF. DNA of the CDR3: TGTGCCAGCAGCTTAGGGGGGACTAGGGACTACGAGCAGTACTTC.

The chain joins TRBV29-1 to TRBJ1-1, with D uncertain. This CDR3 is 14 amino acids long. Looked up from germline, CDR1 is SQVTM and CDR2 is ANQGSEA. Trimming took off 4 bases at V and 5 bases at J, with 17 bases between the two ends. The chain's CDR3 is CSVVYQAHGTEAFF. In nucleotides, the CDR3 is TGCAGCGTTGTCTACCAGGCCCACGGAACTGAAGCTTTCTTT.

The CDR3 region is CSALSYGTQYF. The CDR3 nucleotides read TGCAGCGCTCTATCCTACGGTACGCAGTATTTT. The gene calls are TRBV20-1 and TRBJ2-3; D unclear. Germline values: CDR1 DFQATT, CDR2 SNEGSKA (reference sequence). There are 11 residues in the CDR3.

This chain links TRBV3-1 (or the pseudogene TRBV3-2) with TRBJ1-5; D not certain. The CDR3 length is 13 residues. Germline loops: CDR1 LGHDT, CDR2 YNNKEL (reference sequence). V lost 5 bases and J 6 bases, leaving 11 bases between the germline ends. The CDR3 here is CASSATRSQPQHF. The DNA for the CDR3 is TGTGCCAGCAGCGCGACGAGGAGTCAGCCCCAGCATTTT.

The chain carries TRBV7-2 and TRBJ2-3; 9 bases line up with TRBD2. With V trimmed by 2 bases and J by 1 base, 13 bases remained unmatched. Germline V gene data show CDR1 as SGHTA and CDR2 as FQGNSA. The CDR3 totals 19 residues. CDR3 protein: CASSLRGLAWETGTDTQYF. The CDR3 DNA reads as TGTGCCAGCAGCTTACGGGGACTAGCCTGGGAGACTGGCACAGATACGCAGTATTTT.

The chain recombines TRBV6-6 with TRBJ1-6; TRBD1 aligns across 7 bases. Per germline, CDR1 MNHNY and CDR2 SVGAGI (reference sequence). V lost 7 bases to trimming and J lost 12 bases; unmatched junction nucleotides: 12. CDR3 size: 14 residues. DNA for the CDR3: TGTGCCAGCAACCCGGGACAGACTTCAAAACCCCTCCACTTT. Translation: CASNPGQTSKPLHF.

The CDR3 DNA sequence: TGTGCCAGCAGCCAAGCTTACACAGATACGCAGTATTTT. Protein product: CASSQAYTDTQYF. The chain couples TRBV3-1 (or the pseudogene TRBV3-2) to TRBJ2-3; D gene ambiguous. The CDR3 has 13 amino acids. V lost 1 base to trimming and J lost 2 bases, with 4 bases between them. Germline V gene data show CDR1 as LGHDT and CDR2 as YNNKEL (reference sequence).

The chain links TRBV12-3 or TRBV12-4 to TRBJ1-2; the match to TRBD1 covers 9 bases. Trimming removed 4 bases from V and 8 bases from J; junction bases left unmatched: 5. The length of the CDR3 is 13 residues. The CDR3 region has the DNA TGTGCCAGCAGTTCTTGGACAGGGGAAGGCTACACCTTC. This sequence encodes CASSSWTGEGYTF.

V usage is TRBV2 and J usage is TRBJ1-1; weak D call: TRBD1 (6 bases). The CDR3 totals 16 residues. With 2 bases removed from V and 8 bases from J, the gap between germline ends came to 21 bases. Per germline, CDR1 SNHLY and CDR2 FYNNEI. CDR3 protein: CASSESLGAGEREAFF. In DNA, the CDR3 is TGTGCCAGCAGTGAAAGTCTAGGGGCAGGGGAGAGGGAAGCTTTCTTT.